These 8 T cell receptor beta chains were all obtained from the same sample, sequenced in a study of Ad26.COV2.S vaccination and SARS-CoV-2 variants. Libraries were prepared by immunoSEQ multiplex PCR; TCRdb keeps only in-frame clonotypes and omits some of them. This table holds about 450,000 clones, 75% to 90% found once. Treatment reported: roughly 20 received Ad26.COV2.S at low or high dose, single or two shots; a few received placebo; per-sample allocation not given. The study sampled participants on day 63 after the first vaccine or placebo injection. The source material was peripheral blood, sampled in a trial of Ad26.COV2.S vaccine versus placebo. The receptors shown here come from a person aged 18-65 years who received the Ad26.COV2.S COVID-19 vaccine or a placebo.

The chain uses TRBV6-5 and TRBJ1-2; the D gene is possibly TRBD1 (6 bases). Trimming pared 4 bases from V and 8 bases from J, leaving 17 bases between. The CDR3 spans 14 residues. In germline, CDR1 is MNHEY, CDR2 SVGAGI. The CDR3 coding sequence is TGTGCCAGCAGTTCGCAACCAGGGGCGGAAGGCTACACCTTC. This encodes CASSSQPGAEGYTF.

The V call is TRBV10-3, the J call TRBJ2-1, with 10 nucleotides matching TRBD1. The germline CDR1 and CDR2 sequences are ENHRY and SYGVKD. V lost 6 bases and J lost 3; bases outside the gene matches: 5. The CDR3 runs to 15 residues. The CDR3 here is CAIRGQGGNYNEQFF. The CDR3 DNA follows: TGTGCCATCAGAGGACAGGGGGGGAACTACAATGAGCAGTTCTTC.

The chain is built from TRBV5-1 and TRBJ1-3, with D tentatively TRBD1 (5 bases). Trimming pared 1 base from V and 0 bases from J, leaving 11 bases between. Germline loops: CDR1 SGHRS, CDR2 YFSETQ. CDR3 length equals 16 residues. The CDR3 reads CASSLTGSNSGNTIYF. DNA for the CDR3: TGCGCCAGCAGCTTGACAGGAAGCAACTCTGGAAACACCATATATTTT.

V and J are TRBV20-1 and TRBJ2-3, with 9 bases identical to TRBD2. With V trimmed by 3 bases and J by 9 bases, 16 bases remained unmatched. CDR1 and CDR2 from the germline V gene are DFQATT and SNEGSKA (reference sequence). There are 16 residues in the CDR3. The CDR3: CSASDPSGAGLETQYF. Written as DNA, the CDR3 is TGCAGTGCTAGTGATCCTAGCGGGGCCGGGTTAGAAACGCAGTATTTT.

The DNA of the CDR3 is TGCGCCAGCAGCCAAGTTGAGGCAGGGGTGAGGCAGCCCCAGCATTTT. This codes for CASSQVEAGVRQPQHF. The chain recombines TRBV4-1 with TRBJ1-5; D may be TRBD1 (6 bases). CDR3 size: 16 residues. Trimming took off 1 base at V and 7 bases at J, with 17 bases between the two ends. Germline V CDR1 and CDR2: MGHRA, YSYEKL.

The rearrangement joins TRBV7-2 to TRBJ1-2; the match to TRBD1 covers 7 bases. In germline, CDR1 is SGHTA, CDR2 FQGNSA. The CDR3 contains 15 residues. V dropped 1 base and J dropped 7; count of bases not matched to a gene: 9. This CDR3 is CASSLGGEGAPGYTF. In nucleotides, the CDR3 is TGTGCCAGCAGCTTAGGGGGGGAGGGGGCCCCTGGCTACACCTTC.

The chain recombines TRBV25-1 with TRBJ1-3; no firm D call. The CDR3 length is 15 residues. The germline V and J ends were trimmed by 1 base and 0 bases, with 7 bases remaining between them. Per germline, CDR1 MGHDK and CDR2 SYGVNS. The CDR3 loop reads CASSESWGSGNTIYF. As DNA, the CDR3 is TGTGCCAGCAGTGAATCTTGGGGCTCTGGAAACACCATATATTTT.

J is TRBJ2-2 and V is TRBV30; TRBD1 might be the D (6 bases). Trimming cost V 4 bases and J 3 bases, with 9 bases left between them. CDR1 and CDR2 (germline): GTSNPN, SVGIG (reference sequence). The CDR3 loop spans 13 amino acids. CDR3 DNA sequence: TGTGCCTGGACGGACAGATACACCGGGGAGCTGTTTTTT. It specifies CAWTDRYTGELFF. Combining the CDR3 with reference TRBV30 and TRBJ2-2 gives the whole variable domain SQTIHQWPATLVQPVGSPLSLECTVEGTSNPNLYWYRQAAGRGLQLLFYSVGIGQISSEVPQNLSASRPQDRQFILSSKKLLLSDSGFYLCAWTDRYTGELFFGEGSRLTVL.